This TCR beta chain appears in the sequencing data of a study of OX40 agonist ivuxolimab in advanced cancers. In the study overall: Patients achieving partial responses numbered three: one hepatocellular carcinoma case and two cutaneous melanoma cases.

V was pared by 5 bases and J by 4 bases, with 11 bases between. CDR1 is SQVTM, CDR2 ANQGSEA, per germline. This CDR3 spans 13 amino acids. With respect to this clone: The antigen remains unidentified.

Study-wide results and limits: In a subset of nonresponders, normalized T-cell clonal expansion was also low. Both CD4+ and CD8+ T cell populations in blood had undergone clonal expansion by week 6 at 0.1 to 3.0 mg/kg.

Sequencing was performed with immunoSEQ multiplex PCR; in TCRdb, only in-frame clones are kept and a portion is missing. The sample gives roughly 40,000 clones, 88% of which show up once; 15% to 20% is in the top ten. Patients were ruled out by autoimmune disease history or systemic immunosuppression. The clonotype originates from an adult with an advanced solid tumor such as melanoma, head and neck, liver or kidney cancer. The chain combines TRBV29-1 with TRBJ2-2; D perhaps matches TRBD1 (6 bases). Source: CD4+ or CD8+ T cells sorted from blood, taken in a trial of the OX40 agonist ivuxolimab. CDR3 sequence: CSVPSDSTGELFF. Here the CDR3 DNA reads TGCAGCGTTCCGTCGGACAGCACCGGGGAGCTGTTTTTT.